This T cell receptor beta chain stems from a study of PD-1 blockade in classical Hodgkin lymphoma. A note on this clone: Its cognate antigen is unknown. At the DNA level, this CDR3 is encoded by other sequences in the same sample as well.

Trimming removed 5 bases at V and 0 bases at J, with 11 bases between. The CDR3 extends over 15 amino acids. CDR1 is SEHNR, CDR2 FQNEAQ, per germline (reference sequence). Broader study findings: As was reported, newly diagnosed patients showed lower baseline TCR diversity than healthy donors did. Lower baseline TCR diversity marked trial partial responders and progressors.

Relapse was seen in all patients after autologous stem cell transplantation, and brentuximab vedotin exposure was variable. TCRdb keeps only in-frame clones here, not all; method: immunoSEQ multiplex PCR. The table has more than 90,000 clones, roughly 76% seen once. The chain has TRBV7-9 and TRBJ1-3, with a weak D call TRBD1 (6 bases). The sequenced sample was peripheral blood mononuclear cells (PBMCs), obtained before the second cycle of nivolumab. The TCR comes from a human donor with classical Hodgkin lymphoma. CDR3 loop: CASSPTGSSGNTIYF. CDR3 bases: TGTGCCAGCAGCCCCACAGGGAGCTCTGGAAACACCATATATTTT.